This T cell receptor beta chain was captured by sequencing in a study of blood T cell repertoires in COVID-19. Overall study context: Cohort 3 donors were reported recovered after two negative PCRs, clearance, or symptom resolution. Sources were T cells, B-cell-depleted T cells, or PBMCs; the material itself was cDNA or gDNA.

Participants were placed into cohorts based on the clinical history they reported. Study processing details: Nucleated cell number was recorded as an estimate derived from reference gene primer amplification. Libraries were prepared by immunoSEQ multiplex PCR; TCRdb keeps only in-frame clonotypes and omits some of them. Clonal size and the V and J genes are those of that table, whereas D and trimming came from the DNA. The sample lists 300,000 to 450,000 clones; approximately 87% were seen once. This CDR3 region has 15 residues. V lost 0 bases to trimming and J lost 7 bases; unmatched junction nucleotides: 6. Germline values: CDR1 SGHRS, CDR2 YFSETQ.

The sequenced sample consisted of PBMCs or T cells enriched from blood (not recorded which). The V and J genes are TRBV5-1 and TRBJ2-1; 8 bases are a match to TRBD2. The sequence was obtained from a man aged 35-49 years in a cohort exposed to, infected with or recovered from COVID-19 (not recorded which). CDR3 region: CASSLEGGRWNEQFF. The CDR3 DNA reads as TGCGCCAGCAGCTTGGAGGGCGGGAGGTGGAATGAGCAGTTCTTC.